This T cell receptor (beta chain) was identified in a study of preoperative IRX-2 immunotherapy in early breast cancer. This clone was observed a few times. Other DNA sequences of this sample code for an identical CDR3. The germline V gene encodes CDR1 SGDLS and CDR2 YYNGEE. The J segment lost 6 bases and the V segment lost 1 base, leaving 3 bases of the junction unmatched. The CDR3 length is 14 residues. This sample's treatment: preoperative locoregional IRX-2 cytokine immunotherapy. Preoperative locoregional IRX-2 cytokine immunotherapy was tested in the phase Ib source study. Only in-frame clones appear in the TCRdb table, and some are missing; sequencing was by immunoSEQ multiplex PCR. Of tens of thousands of clones listed, roughly 95% are singletons.

V usage is TRBV9 and J usage is TRBJ2-3; TRBD2 aligns across 9 bases. Sample: tumor tissue, taken after IRX-2 immunotherapy. The source of this sequence is a human donor with breast cancer. In nucleotides, the CDR3 is TGTGCCAGCAGCGTACTAGCGGGAACCGATACGCAGTATTTT. Its protein is CASSVLAGTDTQYF.